The 13 T cell receptor beta chains below were found in one sample sequenced in a study of cytomegalovirus exposure and HLA in healthy donors. With 60 Vbeta and 13 Jbeta primers, the PCR was carried out. TCRdb's table, derived via immunoSEQ multiplex PCR, lists solely in-frame clones and lacks some. The data contain about 140,000 clones, roughly 77% of them singletons. The sequencing input was PBMCs. These receptor sequences come from a man aged 18 to 35 in good health and CMV-seropositive.

The chain couples TRBV11-2 to TRBJ2-1; 7 nucleotides agree with TRBD2. This CDR3 region has 15 residues. V was pared by 2 bases and J by 4 bases, with 5 bases of the junction left unmatched. CDR1 and CDR2 from the germline V gene are SGHAT and FQNNGV. CDR3 residues: CASSLSPGGYNEQFF. The CDR3 coding sequence is TGTGCCAGCAGCTTATCCCCGGGAGGTTACAATGAGCAGTTCTTC.

V usage is TRBV7-3 and J usage is TRBJ1-1, with D possibly matching TRBD1 (6 bases). Trimming took off 2 bases at V and 4 bases at J, with 14 bases between the two ends. This CDR3 comprises 15 residues. Germline CDR1 SGHTA, CDR2 FQGTGA. CDR3: CASSLGSGAGTEAFF. CDR3 nucleotides: TGTGCCAGCAGCTTAGGTTCAGGGGCCGGCACTGAAGCTTTCTTT.

This clone was recorded a few times. V is TRBV7-9 and J is TRBJ2-1; the D gene is possibly TRBD2 (5 bases). The CDR3 runs to 15 residues. CDR1 is SEHNR and CDR2 is FQNEAQ in the germline V gene (reference sequence). The ends were cut back, 1 base at V and 4 bases at J, with 11 bases in the middle. The chain's CDR3 is CASSLDGMTYNEQFF. In DNA, the CDR3 is TGTGCCAGCAGCTTAGACGGGATGACTTACAATGAGCAGTTCTTC.

The chain is built from TRBV28 and TRBJ2-7, with D perhaps TRBD2 (5 bases). The CDR3 consists of 14 residues. Germline V gene data show CDR1 as MDHEN and CDR2 as SYDVKM. Trimming stripped 7 bases from V and 2 bases from J, with 15 bases between. This CDR3 is CASTSRGPPYEQYF. In DNA, the CDR3 is TGTGCCAGCACCTCCCGCGGGCCGCCCTACGAGCAGTACTTC.

J is TRBJ2-1 and V is TRBV19, with 9 bases matching TRBD2. The CDR3 length is 17 residues. V lost 4 bases and J lost 5; bases outside the gene matches: 12. Germline lookup yields CDR1 LNHDA and CDR2 SQIVND (reference sequence). The CDR3: CASSRRASGISDNEQFF. The DNA for the CDR3 is TGTGCCAGTAGTAGGAGGGCTAGCGGGATTTCGGACAATGAGCAGTTCTTC.

The chain is built from TRBV5-1 and TRBJ2-1; 9 nucleotides agree with TRBD1. The V gene end was trimmed by 4 bases and the J gene end by 3 bases; junction bases not matched to a gene: 5. Germline values: CDR1 SGHRS, CDR2 YFSETQ. The CDR3 has 15 amino acids. The CDR3 protein is CASSHGTGFYNEQFF. The CDR3 coding sequence is TGCGCCAGCAGCCACGGGACAGGGTTCTACAATGAGCAGTTCTTC.

The CDR3 region is CASTGRPGKSEQYF. CDR3 nucleotides: TGTGCCAGCACTGGTCGTCCGGGGAAGAGTGAGCAGTACTTC. The V and J genes are TRBV6-1 and TRBJ2-7; tentative D call: TRBD2 (5 bases). The CDR3 sequence is 14 residues long. Trimming stripped 7 bases from V and 7 bases from J, with 20 bases between. The germline V gene encodes CDR1 MNHNS and CDR2 SASEGT.

The chain is built from TRBV6-9 and TRBJ2-1, with 7 bases lining up with TRBD2. The trim removed 8 bases at V and 1 base at J, leaving 20 bases unmatched. Germline values: CDR1 MNHGY, CDR2 SVAAGI. The CDR3 has 19 residues. The CDR3 nucleotides are TGTGCCAGCTCCAACGGGGGGTGGAGCGGGAAGGGGTCCTACAATGAGCAGTTCTTC. This sequence encodes CASSNGGWSGKGSYNEQFF.

There are a few counts of this clone. The chain combines TRBV11-2 with TRBJ1-3, with 7 bases lining up with TRBD1. Trimming removed 4 bases from V and 4 bases from J; junction bases left unmatched: 7. The CDR3 runs to 15 residues. CDR1 is SGHAT, CDR2 FQNNGV, per germline. In nucleotides, the CDR3 is TGTGCCAGCAGCTGGAAGACAGGGCCCGGAAACACCATATATTTT. The encoded protein is CASSWKTGPGNTIYF.

The V gene is TRBV9, the J gene TRBJ2-2; 8 positions agree with TRBD1. The CDR3 sequence is 17 residues long. Germline assignment: CDR1 SGDLS and CDR2 YYNGEE. V trimming: 3 bases; J trimming: 1 base; junction bases outside the gene matches: 8. Written as DNA, the CDR3 is TGTGCCAGCAGCGGTAGCAGGGGGCGAATGAACACCGGGGAGCTGTTTTTT. This codes for CASSGSRGRMNTGELFF.

The chain carries TRBV5-1 and TRBJ2-3; TRBD2 matches 11 bases. V was pared by 4 bases and J by 5 bases, with 12 bases of the junction left unmatched. CDR1 is SGHRS, CDR2 YFSETQ, per germline. CDR3 length: 17 residues. CDR3 residues: CASSPPLAGVGVDTQYF. The CDR3 region has the DNA TGCGCCAGCAGCCCCCCACTAGCGGGAGTAGGTGTAGATACGCAGTATTTT.

The chain recombines TRBV9 with TRBJ1-1; no definite D call. Between the trimmed V and J ends, which lost 0 bases and 3 bases, there was a span of 12 bases. The CDR3 has 15 amino acids. CDR1 SGDLS and CDR2 YYNGEE come from the germline V gene. For the CDR3, the DNA is TGTGCCAGCAGCGTAGAAGGGAGTTTTGACACTGAAGCTTTCTTT. It yields the protein CASSVEGSFDTEAFF.

The chain employs TRBV6-5 and TRBJ2-7; 9 nucleotides agree with TRBD2. The V gene end was trimmed by 2 bases and the J gene end by 0 bases; junction bases not matched to a gene: 5. Germline V gene lookup returns CDR1 MNHEY and CDR2 SVGAGI. The CDR3 sequence is 16 residues long. CDR3 coding DNA: TGTGCCAGCAGTTACGCTAGCGGGAAGAGCTCCTACGAGCAGTACTTC. Amino acids: CASSYASGKSSYEQYF.